A single sample gave rise to the 21 T cell receptor beta chains below, sequenced in a study of tumor-infiltrating lymphocytes in primary liver carcinoma. TCR beta cDNA was reverse-transcribed from 500 to 550 ng of total RNA. The reaction used a constant-region primer and ProtoScript II reverse transcriptase. TCR beta libraries came from three nested multiplex PCR rounds using slightly modified ARM-PCR. PCR rounds one and two used TRBV1-TRBV30 forward primers with a C-beta reverse primer for about 11 cycles each. MiXCR, applied by TCRdb to the multiplex PCR reads, yields one record per CDR3 protein. Of approximately 190,000 distinct CDR3 sequences in the sample, about 82% were seen once. From unsorted bulk tissue weighing about 20-31 mg, DNA and RNA were co-extracted. Sequenced: tumor tissue from primary liver carcinoma. All receptors derive from a man aged 40-55 years with primary liver carcinoma and hepatitis B virus infection.

This clonotype has just one count. The conserved phenylalanine or tryptophan is not found at the CDR3 terminus, so this likely reflects a read error. V gene TRBV6-2 or TRBV6-3 combines with J gene TRBJ1-1; possible D gene TRBD1, 5 bases. CDR1 MNHEY and CDR2 SVGEGT come from the germline V gene. Between the trimmed V and J ends, which lost 5 bases and 8 bases, there was a span of 9 bases. This CDR3 is built from 11 residues. As DNA, the CDR3 is TGTGCCAGCAGTAGGGGAGCAGAAGCTTTCGTT. It yields the protein CASSRGAEAFV.

On this clonotype itself: Since a much larger clone is just one base distant, this may be a read error. The chain couples TRBV5-1 to TRBJ2-5; TRBD1 matches 8 bases. There are 15 residues in the CDR3. Germline CDR1 and CDR2: SGHRS and YFSETQ. The CDR3 region is CAISSVDRARETQYF. CDR3 DNA sequence: TGCGCCATCAGCTCGGTGGACAGGGCACGGGAGACCCAGTACTTC.

This clonotype occurred a few times. The V and J genes are TRBV5-1 and TRBJ1-3, with D possibly being TRBD1 (6 bases). Germline CDR1 reads SGHRS; CDR2 reads YFSETQ. The CDR3 loop spans 16 amino acids. Trimming removed 4 bases at V and 0 bases at J, with 14 bases between. Here the CDR3 reads CASSALTGFSGNTIYF. In DNA form, the CDR3 reads TGCGCCAGCAGCGCGTTGACAGGTTTCTCTGGAAACACCATATATTTT.

The rearrangement uses TRBV29-1 and TRBJ2-2; possible D gene TRBD2, 6 bases. The germline CDR1 and CDR2 sequences are SQVTM and ANQGSEA. Trimming removed 7 bases from V and 0 bases from J, with 18 bases in between. The CDR3 spans 16 residues. CDR3 residues: CSGAGPAVTNTGELFF. For the CDR3, the DNA is TGCAGCGGTGCGGGACCAGCGGTAACGAACACCGGGGAGCTGTTTTTT.

Note on this clonotype: One junction end does not reproduce the germline sequence, and a read error may be involved. The gene calls are TRBV14 and TRBJ2-7, with TRBD2 identical over 9 bases. The CDR3 spans 19 residues. CDR1 is SGHDN, CDR2 FVKESK, per germline. The CDR3 region is CASSPRLAEAPPVTYEQYF. For the CDR3, the DNA is TGTGCTAGCAGCCCCCGACTAGCGGAAGCCCCTCCGGTCACCTACGAGCAGTACTTC.

In regard to this clonotype: Since no conserved phenylalanine or tryptophan closes the CDR3, a read error is the likely cause. No DNA is shown, since the ends of the CDR3 on it are uncertain; the CDR3 is the one TCRdb lists. This sequence joins TRBV29-1 and TRBJ1-2. Ends included, the CDR3 has 14 residues. Germline loops: CDR1 SQVTM, CDR2 ANQGSEA. CDR3 amino acids: CSVSLDGYYYGCTV.

For this clonotype: With a much larger clone just one base away, this may be a read error. V usage is TRBV30 and J usage is TRBJ2-7; D ambiguous. Germline CDR1 and CDR2: GTSNPN and SVGIG (reference sequence). V lost 4 bases and J lost 5, with 12 bases in between. The length of the CDR3 is 12 residues. The CDR3 sequence: CAWNKEPDEQYF. Here the CDR3 DNA reads TGTGCCTGGAATAAGGAACCAGACGAGCAGTACTTC.

Concerning this clonotype itself: Germline and junction disagree at one end, which may indicate a read error. The rearrangement links TRBV6-2 or TRBV6-3 to TRBJ2-7, with a weak D call TRBD2 (6 bases). This CDR3 contains 16 residues. Germline V gene sequence: CDR1 MNHEY, CDR2 SVGEGT. In DNA form, the CDR3 reads TGTGCCAGCAGTAGTGGGCGGGGCCGCAGCTCCTTCGAGCAGTACTTC. Its protein product is CASSSGRGRSSFEQYF.

V usage is TRBV11-2 and J usage is TRBJ2-4; D is undetermined. V was clipped by 7 bases and J by 4 bases, with 17 bases between them. CDR1 is SGHAT and CDR2 is FQNNGV in the germline V gene. The length of the CDR3 is 15 residues. CDR3 residues: CASTTSVIAKNIQYF. In DNA form, the CDR3 reads TGTGCCAGCACCACTTCGGTGATAGCTAAAAACATTCAGTACTTC. Complete variable domain (other parts from reference TRBV11-2 and TRBJ2-4): EAGVAQSPRYKIIEKRQSVAFWCNPISGHATLYWYQQILGQGPKLLIQFQNNGVVDDSQLPKDRFSAERLKGVDSTLKIQPAKLEDSAVYLCASTTSVIAKNIQYFGAGTRLSVL.

This chain joins TRBV6-2 or TRBV6-3 and TRBJ2-1; 9 nucleotides line up with TRBD2. Germline CDR1 MNHEY, CDR2 SVGEGT. The V gene end was trimmed by 9 bases and the J gene end by 9 bases; junction bases not matched to a gene: 9. The CDR3 totals 13 residues. Here the CDR3 reads CARRTSAIGEQFF. CDR3 nucleotide sequence: TGTGCCAGGAGGACTAGCGCGATCGGTGAGCAGTTCTTC.

Concerning this clonotype itself: A read error may account for a junction end that differs from germline. The genes are TRBV6-1 and TRBJ2-6, with a weak D call TRBD1 (5 bases). The CDR3 contains 15 residues. Germline lookup yields CDR1 MNHNS and CDR2 SASEGT. The CDR3 reads CASNEFSQGANVLTF. The CDR3 DNA follows: TGTGCCAGCAATGAATTCTCCCAAGGGGCCAACGTTCTGACATTC.

The genes are TRBV29-1 and TRBJ2-5, with 8 bases matching TRBD1. The CDR3 loop spans 13 amino acids. CDR1 is SQVTM and CDR2 is ANQGSEA in the germline V gene. J lost 5 bases, V lost 1 base, and 3 bases had no gene match. CDR3 nucleotide sequence: TGCAGCGTTGAAGCGACAGGGGAGGAGACCCAGTACTTC. It codes for CSVEATGEETQYF.

The chain recombines TRBV11-2 with TRBJ2-2, with unresolved D. Trimming shortened V by 5 bases and J by 3 bases, and 10 bases separated the two germline ends. The CDR3 runs to 14 residues. Per the germline V gene, CDR1 is SGHAT and CDR2 is FQNNGV. The CDR3 loop reads CASSTKSDTGELFF. CDR3 nucleotide sequence: TGTGCCAGCAGCACGAAATCGGACACCGGGGAGCTGTTTTTT.

A remark on this clonotype: Relative to the germline gene, one junction end is altered; a read error may explain this. The chain employs TRBV11-1 and TRBJ2-4; 8 bases fit TRBD2. This CDR3 is 17 amino acids long. CDR1 and CDR2 from the germline V gene are SGHAT and FQDESV (reference sequence). The CDR3 DNA sequence: TGTGCCAGCAGCTTTCCCGGGATTAGCGGGATCAAAAACAGTCAGTATTTC. Protein product: CASSFPGISGIKNSQYF.

This clonotype was found a few times. It may be a read error: a sequence one base away is much more abundant. This rearrangement joins TRBV28 to TRBJ1-1; D may be TRBD1 (5 bases). The germline V gene has CDR1 MDHEN and CDR2 SYDVKM. V was shortened by 6 bases and J by 11 bases, with 19 bases between the two germline ends. The CDR3 sequence is 13 residues long. The DNA of the CDR3 is TGTGCCAGCAGCAGTCGACAGATGGGCGACGCTTTCTTT. It translates to CASSSRQMGDAFF.

With respect to this clonotype: A junction boundary mismatches the germline segment, possibly from a read error. This rearrangement joins TRBV6-6 to TRBJ2-5; D unclear. Germline-derived CDR1 and CDR2 are MNHNY and SVGAGI (reference sequence). This CDR3 region has 11 residues. For the CDR3, the DNA is TGTGCCTGCAGTTACAAAGGGACCCAGTACTTC. Translation: CACSYKGTQYF.

As concerns this clonotype: One end of the junction fails to match germline, which may point to a read error. V and J are TRBV29-1 and TRBJ2-2, with D possibly matching TRBD2 (5 bases). Per the germline V gene, CDR1 is SQVTM and CDR2 is ANQGSEA. This CDR3 contains 11 residues. CDR3 in DNA: TGCAGCGTTGGATTCACCGGGGAGCTTTTTTTT. Residues: CSVGFTGELFF.

This chain joins TRBV6-6 and TRBJ2-6; 7 bases agree with TRBD1. The CDR3 has 17 residues. CDR1 and CDR2 from the germline V gene are MNHNY and SVGAGI (reference sequence). The V and J ends lost 6 bases and 5 bases, in that order; junction bases with no gene match: 13. CDR3 sequence reads: CASRPGTVTMRANVLTF. Here the CDR3 DNA reads TGTGCCAGCAGGCCCGGGACAGTAACTATGCGGGCCAACGTCCTGACTTTC.

Worth noting for this clonotype: A read error may account for a junction end that differs from germline. The chain combines TRBV4-1 with TRBJ1-5, with a possible D match to TRBD1 (5 bases). Germline V lookup: CDR1 MGHRA, CDR2 YSYEKL. The CDR3 has 15 amino acids. Here the CDR3 DNA reads TGTGCCAGCAGCCTTCGGGTAGGGGGCAATCAGCCCCAGCATTTT. Translating it yields CASSLRVGGNQPQHF.

In regard to this clonotype: A read error may produce the germline difference seen at one junction end. The V and J genes are TRBV9 and TRBJ2-2; possible D gene TRBD2, 6 bases. CDR3 length equals 15 residues. Germline CDR1 reads SGDLS; CDR2 reads YYNGEE. The CDR3 coding sequence is TGTGCCAGCAGCTTCGGCGGGACGAACACCCGGGAGCTGTTTTTT. It specifies CASSFGGTNTRELFF.

V gene TRBV5-4 combines with J gene TRBJ1-1; no reliable D call. V lost 6 bases, J lost 4 bases, and 19 bases lay in between. CDR3 size: 15 residues. Germline assignment: CDR1 SGHNT and CDR2 YYREEE (reference sequence). CDR3 loop: CASNEGSALCTEAFF. The CDR3 region has the DNA TGTGCCAGCAACGAGGGCAGTGCGTTGTGCACTGAAGCTTTCTTT.